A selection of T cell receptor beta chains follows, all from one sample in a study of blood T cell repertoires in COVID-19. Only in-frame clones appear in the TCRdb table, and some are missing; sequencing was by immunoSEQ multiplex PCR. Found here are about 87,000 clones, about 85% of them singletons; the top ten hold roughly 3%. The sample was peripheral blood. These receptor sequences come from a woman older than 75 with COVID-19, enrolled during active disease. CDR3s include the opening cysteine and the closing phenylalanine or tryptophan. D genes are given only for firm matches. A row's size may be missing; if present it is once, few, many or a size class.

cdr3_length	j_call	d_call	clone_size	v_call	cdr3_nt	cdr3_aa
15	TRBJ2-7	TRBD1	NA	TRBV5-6	TGTGCCAGCAGCCACACGGACAGGGGATTATACGAGCAGTACTTC	CASSHTDRGLYEQYF
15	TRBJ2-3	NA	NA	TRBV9	TGTGCCAGCAGCGTAGCTACCTATTCCGCAGATACGCAGTATTTT	CASSVATYSADTQYF
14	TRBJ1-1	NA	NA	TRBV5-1	TGCGCCAGCAGCTTGTCGATGCTGGGACACCCGGCTTTCTTT	CASSLSMLGHPAFF
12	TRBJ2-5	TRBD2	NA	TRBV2	TGTGCCAGCAGTTATAGCGGGGAGACCCAGTACTTC	CASSYSGETQYF
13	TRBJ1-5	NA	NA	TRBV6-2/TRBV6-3	TGTGCCAGCAGTTACCGGGGGAATCAGCCCCAGCATTTT	CASSYRGNQPQHF
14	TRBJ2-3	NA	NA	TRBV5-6	TGTGCCAGCAGCCGAGACTATTACACAGATACGCAGTATTTT	CASSRDYYTDTQYF
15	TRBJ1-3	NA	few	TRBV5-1	TGCGCCAGCAGCTTGGAGGTCTCGGGTTTATCCACCATATATTTT	CASSLEVSGLSTIYF
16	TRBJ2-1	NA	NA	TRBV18	TGTGCCAGCTCACCACCCAGCGGGTACGCCTACAATGAGCAGTTCTTC	CASSPPSGYAYNEQFF
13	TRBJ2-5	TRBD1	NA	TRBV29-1	TGCAGCGTTGATACGGACAGGCAGGAGACCCAGTACTTC	CSVDTDRQETQYF
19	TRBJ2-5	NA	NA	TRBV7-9	TGTGCCAGCAGCCCGGGAGCCGGGGGGACAGGTCCACACGGGGAGACCCAGTACTTC	CASSPGAGGTGPHGETQYF
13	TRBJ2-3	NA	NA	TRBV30	TGTGCCTGGAATAAGGGGATAGGAGATACGCAGTATTTT	CAWNKGIGDTQYF
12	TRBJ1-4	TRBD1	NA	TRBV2	TGTGCCAGCAACGACAGGGATGAAAAACTGTTTTTT	CASNDRDEKLFF
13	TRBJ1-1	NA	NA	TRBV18	TGTGCCAGCTCACCATGGGGACACAAGACTGCTTTCTTT	CASSPWGHKTAFF
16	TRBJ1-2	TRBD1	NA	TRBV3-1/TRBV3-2	TGTGCCAGCAGCCGGTGGGACAGGGAACTTAACTATGGCTACACCTTC	CASSRWDRELNYGYTF
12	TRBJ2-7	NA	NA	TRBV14	TGTGCCAGCAGCCAAGACACCTACGAGCAGTACTTC	CASSQDTYEQYF
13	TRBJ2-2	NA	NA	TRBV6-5	TGTGCCAGCAGTTATTTGGGAGCCGGGGAGCTGTTTTTT	CASSYLGAGELFF
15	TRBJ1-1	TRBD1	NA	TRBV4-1	TGCGCCAGCAGCCAACCCCGGGACAGGGGGGTTCTAGCTTTCTTT	CASSQPRDRGVLAFF
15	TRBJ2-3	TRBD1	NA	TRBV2	TGTGCCAGCAGTCGGACCGGACAGGGCACATATACGCAGTATTTT	CASSRTGQGTYTQYF
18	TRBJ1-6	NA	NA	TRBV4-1	TGCGCCAGCAGCCATCCACTCCGCGGGGGGCTCCGGGATTCACCCCTCCACTTT	CASSHPLRGGLRDSPLHF
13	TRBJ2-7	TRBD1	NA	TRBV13	TGTGCCAGCAGCACCGGGACAGGGGGCACCAAGTACTTC	CASSTGTGGTKYF
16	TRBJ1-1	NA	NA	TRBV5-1	TGCGCCAGCAGCTTGAGAACAGGGAATATGAACACTGAAGCTTTCTTT	CASSLRTGNMNTEAFF
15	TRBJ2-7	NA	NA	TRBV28	TGTGCCAGCACTGCCCCTAGGGGGATGTACTACGAGCAGTACTTC	CASTAPRGMYYEQYF
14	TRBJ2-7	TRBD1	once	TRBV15	TGTGCCACCAGACCCAGGGGGCGCGTCGACGAGCAGTACTTC	CATRPRGRVDEQYF
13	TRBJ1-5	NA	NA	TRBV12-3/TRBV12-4	TGTGCCAGCAGTTTGGAGGGCGATCAGCCCCAGCATTTT	CASSLEGDQPQHF
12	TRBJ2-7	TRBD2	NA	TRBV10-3	TGTGCCATCAGACGGGGGGTTTACGAGCAGTACTTC	CAIRRGVYEQYF
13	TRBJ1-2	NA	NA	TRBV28	TGTGCCAGCAGTCCCCCGGGTACCTATGGCTACACCTTC	CASSPPGTYGYTF
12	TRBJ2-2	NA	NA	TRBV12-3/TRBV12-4	TGTGCCAGCAGTTTTTATGTCGGGGAGCTGTTTTTT	CASSFYVGELFF
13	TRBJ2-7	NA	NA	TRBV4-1	TGCGCCAGCAGCCATTCCTCCCCGTACGAGCAGTACTTC	CASSHSSPYEQYF
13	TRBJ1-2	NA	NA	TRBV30	TGTGCCTGGAGTGTTAGGGGACATGATGGCTACACCTTC	CAWSVRGHDGYTF
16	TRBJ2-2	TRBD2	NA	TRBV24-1	TGTGCCACCAGTGACCAGTCTAGCGGGAACACCGGGGAGCTGTTTTTT	CATSDQSSGNTGELFF
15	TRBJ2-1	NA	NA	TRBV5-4	TGTGCCAGCAGCTCCGCGGGAAACTCCTACAATGAGCAGTTCTTC	CASSSAGNSYNEQFF
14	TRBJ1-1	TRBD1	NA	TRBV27	TGTGCCAGCAGACGTCCGGACAGGTTCGCTGAAGCTTTCTTT	CASRRPDRFAEAFF
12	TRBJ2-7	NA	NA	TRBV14	TGTGCCAGCAGCCAAGCGTACTACGAGCAGTACTTC	CASSQAYYEQYF
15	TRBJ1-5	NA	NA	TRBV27	TGTGCCAGCAGCCCTGGCAGGTTTAGCAATCAGCCCCAGCATTTT	CASSPGRFSNQPQHF
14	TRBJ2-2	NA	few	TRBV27	TGTGCCAGCAGATACAGGGTTAACACCGGGGAGCTGTTTTTT	CASRYRVNTGELFF
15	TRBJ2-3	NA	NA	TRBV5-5	TGTGCCAGCAGCTTGAAGGCTAGCGGCACAGATACGCAGTATTTT	CASSLKASGTDTQYF
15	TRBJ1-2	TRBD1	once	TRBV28	TGTGCCAGCAGTTTATGGGGACAGGGGGACTATGGCTACACCTTC	CASSLWGQGDYGYTF
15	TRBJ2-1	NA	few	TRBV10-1	TGCGCCAGCAGACCCGGGACGGGAGCTTTGGATGAGCAGTTCTTC	CASRPGTGALDEQFF
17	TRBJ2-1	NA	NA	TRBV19	TGTGCCAGTAGGACCCTCCGACTAGGGGATAGATACAATGAGCAGTTCTTC	CASRTLRLGDRYNEQFF
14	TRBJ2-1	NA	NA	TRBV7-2	TGTGCCAGCGGTAAAGGGGAGGCCTACAATGAGCAGTTCTTC	CASGKGEAYNEQFF
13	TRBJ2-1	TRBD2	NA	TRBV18	TGTGCCAGCTCCGGGGGTAGCGGGAATGAGCAGTTCTTC	CASSGGSGNEQFF
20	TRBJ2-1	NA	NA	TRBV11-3	TGTGCCAGCAGCTGTACGTGTCGCCGTGATTTTTTTAGCCCATACAATGAGCAGTTCTTC	CASSCTCRRDFFSPYNEQFF
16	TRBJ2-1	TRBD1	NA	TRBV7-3	TGTGCCAGCAGCTTAATGCCGGGACAGGGGGAGACTGAGCAGTTCTTC	CASSLMPGQGETEQFF
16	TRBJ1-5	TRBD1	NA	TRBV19	TGTGCCAGTAGTATAGTAACAGGACAGGGATATCAGCCCCAGCATTTT	CASSIVTGQGYQPQHF
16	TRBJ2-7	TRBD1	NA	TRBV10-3	TGTGCCATCAGTGAAATTCCGGGACAGGGGGGGTCCGAGCAGTACTTC	CAISEIPGQGGSEQYF
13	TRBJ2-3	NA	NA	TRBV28	TGTGCCAGCAGAACTCCTGGCACAGATACGCAGTATTTT	CASRTPGTDTQYF
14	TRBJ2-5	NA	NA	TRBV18	TGTGCCAGCTCACCGGCAGGGGTAAGGGAGACCCAGTACTTC	CASSPAGVRETQYF
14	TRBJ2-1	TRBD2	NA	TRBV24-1	TGTGCCACCAGTGACCCGGGACTAGCCAATGAGCAGTTCTTC	CATSDPGLANEQFF
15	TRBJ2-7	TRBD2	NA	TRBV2	TGTGCCAGCAGTGAAATATCTAGCGGGAGATACGAGCAGTACTTC	CASSEISSGRYEQYF
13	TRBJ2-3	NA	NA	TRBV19	TGTGCCAGTAGTATTGGGGGGACAGATACGCAGTATTTT	CASSIGGTDTQYF
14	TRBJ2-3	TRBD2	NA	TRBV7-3	TGTGCCAGCAGCCCTATCTCGCGGGGGGGCCGTCAGTATTTT	CASSPISRGGRQYF